The sequence of this TCR beta chain was determined in a study of identical twins. Whole-study findings and limits: High-abundance cord blood beta clonotypes had fewer insertions; memory repertoires showed none. Not following the same donors, the study drew its conclusions from cross-sectional statistical analysis.

This clonotype was detected a few times. Antigen specificity is unknown. Each CDR3 protein is one row after TCRdb ran MiXCR on the 5' RACE reads. The sample contains about 300,000 distinct CDR3 sequences, about 12% of which appear only once. The V gene end was trimmed by 3 bases and the J gene end by 2 bases; junction bases not matched to a gene: 5. Germline V lookup: CDR1 SQVTM, CDR2 ANQGSEA. The CDR3 is made up of 14 amino acids. These data also featured in a second study, about yellow fever vaccine responses in identical twins.

The chain carries TRBV29-1 and TRBJ2-3; 7 positions match TRBD2. The source of this sequence is a woman between 18 and 30 years old in good health. Sequencing input: CD8+ T cells sorted from blood. In DNA form, the CDR3 reads TGCAGCGTTGATTTACTAGCGACCACAGATACGCAGTATTTT. Protein product: CSVDLLATTDTQYF.